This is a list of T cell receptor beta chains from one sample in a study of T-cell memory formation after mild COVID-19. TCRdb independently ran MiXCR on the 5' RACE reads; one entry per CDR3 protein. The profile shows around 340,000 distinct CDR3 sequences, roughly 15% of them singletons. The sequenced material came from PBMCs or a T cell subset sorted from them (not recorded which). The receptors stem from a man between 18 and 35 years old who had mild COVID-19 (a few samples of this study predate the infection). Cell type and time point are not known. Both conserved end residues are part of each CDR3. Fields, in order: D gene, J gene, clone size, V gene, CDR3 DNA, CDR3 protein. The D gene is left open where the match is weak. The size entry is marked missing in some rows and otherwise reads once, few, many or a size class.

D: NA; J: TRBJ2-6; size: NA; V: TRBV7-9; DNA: TGTGCCAGCAGCGCAGGGCGGGATATCTGGGAGGCCAACGTCCTGACTTTC; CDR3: CASSAGRDIWEANVLTF
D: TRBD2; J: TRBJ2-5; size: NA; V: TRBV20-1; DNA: TGCAGTGCTAGAGATGACCTAGCGGGAGGGCGAGAGACCCAGTACTTC; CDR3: CSARDDLAGGRETQYF
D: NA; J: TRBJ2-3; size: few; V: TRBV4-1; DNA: TGCGCCAGCAGCCGAGGATTTACGTCTAGCACAGATACGCAGTATTTT; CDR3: CASSRGFTSSTDTQYF
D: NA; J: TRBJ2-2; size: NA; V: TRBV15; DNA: TGTGCCACCAGCAGAGTCCCCGGGGAGCTGTTTTTT; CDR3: CATSRVPGELFF
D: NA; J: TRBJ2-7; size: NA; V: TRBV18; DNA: TGTGCCAGCTCACATCTTCAAAGTGCCGAGCAGTACTTC; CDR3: CASSHLQSAEQYF
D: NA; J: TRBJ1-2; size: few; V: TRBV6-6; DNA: TGTGCCAGCAGCCCCGATGGGAACTATGGCTACACCTTC; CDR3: CASSPDGNYGYTF
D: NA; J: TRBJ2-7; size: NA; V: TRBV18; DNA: TGTGCCAGCGCACCCCGGGAGTTCGACGAGCAGTACTTC; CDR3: CASAPREFDEQYF
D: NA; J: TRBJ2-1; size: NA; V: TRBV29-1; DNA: TGCAGCGTTGATATGTCCGGGATCCGTAATGAGCAGTTCTTC; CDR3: CSVDMSGIRNEQFF
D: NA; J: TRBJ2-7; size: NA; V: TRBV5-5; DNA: TGTGCCAGCAGCAACTGGGACTCACTAAGGTCGGGGGAGCAGTACTTC; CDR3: CASSNWDSLRSGEQYF
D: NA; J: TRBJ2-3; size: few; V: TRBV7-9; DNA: TGTGCCAGCAGCTTAGCGAGCGCTTTTGGAGATACGCAGTATTTT; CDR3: CASSLASAFGDTQYF
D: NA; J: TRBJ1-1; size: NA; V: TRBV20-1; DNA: TGCAGTGCTACCACCCCGGCAGGGGTGAGGGTAGCTTTCTTT; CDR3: CSATTPAGVRVAFF
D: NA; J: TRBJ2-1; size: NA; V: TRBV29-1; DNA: TGCAGCGTTGGTAGGGAGAGCTCCTACAATGAGCAGTTCTTC; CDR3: CSVGRESSYNEQFF
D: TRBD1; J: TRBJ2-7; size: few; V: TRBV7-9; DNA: TGTGCCAGCAGCTTGGAGACAGGGTTTGGCGAGCAGTACTTC; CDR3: CASSLETGFGEQYF
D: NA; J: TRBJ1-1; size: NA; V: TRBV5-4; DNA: TGTGCCAGCAGCTTGGAACAGGGTCGGGCTTTCTTT; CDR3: CASSLEQGRAFF
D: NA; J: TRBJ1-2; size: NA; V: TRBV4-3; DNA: TGCGCCAGCAGCCAAGTACCAGGGTTGCGTTATGGCTACACCTTC; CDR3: CASSQVPGLRYGYTF
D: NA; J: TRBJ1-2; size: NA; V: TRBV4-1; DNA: TGCGCCAGCAGAACCCGTAACGGAGATGGCTACACCTTC; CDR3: CASRTRNGDGYTF
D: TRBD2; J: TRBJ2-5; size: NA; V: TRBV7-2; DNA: TGTGCCAGCAGCCCCCGACTAGCGGGAGAGACCCAGTACTTC; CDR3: CASSPRLAGETQYF